These 5 T cell receptor beta chains were all obtained from the same sample, sequenced in a study of blood T cell repertoires in COVID-19. Libraries were prepared by immunoSEQ multiplex PCR; TCRdb keeps only in-frame clonotypes and omits some of them. The data contain over 300,000 clones, 90% of them seen just once; the ten biggest clones take up around 7%. Specimen: peripheral blood. Receptors originate from a man between 18 and 29 years old with active or convalescent COVID-19.

This clone was detected once. The V call is TRBV7-2, the J call TRBJ1-1, with TRBD1 matching over 7 bases. From germline, CDR1 is SGHTA and CDR2 FQGNSA. V lost 5 bases and J lost 4; bases outside the gene matches: 13. This CDR3 has 16 amino acids. CDR3 sequence (DNA): TGTGCCAGCAGCAAGACAGGGCTAGGGTCGGGCACTGAAGCTTTCTTT. Translated, it gives CASSKTGLGSGTEAFF.

J is TRBJ1-5 and V is TRBV7-9; TRBD1 agrees at 7 bases. Trimming at V came to 5 bases and at J to 3 bases, leaving 10 bases not matched to a gene. The CDR3 has 16 amino acids. CDR1 is SEHNR, CDR2 FQNEAQ, per germline (reference sequence). CDR3 in DNA: TGTGCCAGCAGCGCAGGGGGTCTCAGGGCCAATCAGCCCCAGCATTTT. This encodes CASSAGGLRANQPQHF.

The V call is TRBV6-5, the J call TRBJ2-7; D is undetermined. The CDR3 length is 12 residues. The ends were cut back, 4 bases at V and 3 bases at J, with 7 bases in the middle. Per germline, CDR1 MNHEY and CDR2 SVGAGI. DNA for the CDR3: TGTGCCAGCAGTTTAATCGGCTACGAGCAGTACTTC. Translating it yields CASSLIGYEQYF.

The chain carries TRBV28 and TRBJ1-2; no firm D call. V was pared by 8 bases and J by 7 bases, with 23 bases between. The CDR3 contains 15 residues. Germline loops: CDR1 MDHEN, CDR2 SYDVKM. Here the CDR3 DNA reads TGTGCCAGCGTGGCCCAATCTGTTATCGGGAGTGGCTACACCTTC. Its translation: CASVAQSVIGSGYTF.

This clone showed up just once. One end of the junction does not line up with germline, which may come from a read error. This chain uses TRBV27 with TRBJ2-7; the match to TRBD1 covers 9 bases. Germline assignment: CDR1 MNHEY and CDR2 SMNVEV (reference sequence). This CDR3 has 14 amino acids. CDR3 nucleotide sequence: TGTGCCAGCAGTATATCCGGGACAGGGAACGAGCAGTACTTC. It yields the protein CASSISGTGNEQYF.